This TCR beta chain is from a study of blood T cell repertoires in COVID-19. The V gene lost 3 bases and the J gene lost 3 bases, with 12 bases spanning the gap. The CDR3 is made up of 14 amino acids. Germline loops: CDR1 SGHRS, CDR2 YFSETQ. This clone has just a few counts. Sequencing used immunoSEQ multiplex PCR; TCRdb keeps in-frame clones, though not all of them. The sample records 45,000 to 60,000 clones, under 90% being singletons. The clonotype was recovered from a woman of 80 years or more with acute or convalescent COVID-19. This chain uses TRBV5-1 with TRBJ1-1; unclear D gene. The sequenced material came from peripheral blood. CDR3: CASSSQTADTEAFF. DNA for the CDR3: TGCGCCAGCAGCTCTCAGACGGCGGACACTGAAGCTTTCTTT.